Sequencing of this T cell receptor (beta chain) was carried out in a study of naive and memory T cell subsets. Study conclusions and caveats: Naive repertoires, especially CD8, held a few larger clonotypes, possibly memory cells re-expressing CD45RA. In naive cells, over 85% of TCR sequences were seen only once. RNA-based TCR counts may shift with T cell activation and differentiation.

Two oligonucleotides, mixed equimolar, formed the beta constant-region primer covering TRBC1 and TRBC2. Ligated cDNA was amplified by four rounds of PCR with nested alpha and beta constant-region primers and SP2. TCRdb re-called the UMI-ligation and nested PCR reads with MiXCR, one entry per CDR3 protein. The repertoire holds 120,000 to 150,000 distinct CDR3 sequences, 22% seen once, with 0.09% to 0.13% in the top ten. This clonotype was counted only a few times. The antigen remains unidentified. Germline CDR1 is MNHNY and CDR2 is SVGAGI (reference sequence). Trimming shortened V by 7 bases and J by 2 bases, and 7 bases separated the two germline ends. The CDR3 totals 12 residues.

The chain is built from TRBV6-6 and TRBJ2-3, with D hard to call. This TCR derives from a human donor in good health. The sample was naive CD4+ T cells from blood. The CDR3 DNA is TGTGCCAGCAAACAACTCACAGATACGCAGTATTTT. Amino acids: CASKQLTDTQYF.